The 9 T cell receptor beta chains given below trace back to one sample, sequenced in a study of tumor-infiltrating lymphocytes in primary liver carcinoma. Each 20-30 mg portion of unsorted bulk tissue served as the source for co-extraction of RNA and DNA. Production of TCR beta cDNA used approximately 0.55 ug total RNA together with a constant-region primer. ARM-PCR was slightly modified, and three nested multiplex PCR rounds with it gave rise to the TCR beta libraries. In the first two PCR rounds, TRBV1-TRBV30 forward primers were paired with a C-beta reverse primer, and each round lasted about 9 cycles. TCRdb ran MiXCR on the multiplex PCR reads and lists one entry per CDR3 protein. The data contain 150,000 to 200,000 distinct CDR3 sequences, about 85% of them singletons. Specimen: tumor tissue from primary liver carcinoma. These receptors all stem from a man in his forties with primary liver carcinoma and hepatitis B virus infection.

A note on this clonotype: A read error is possible here, since a much larger clone lies one base away. The chain couples TRBV5-1 to TRBJ2-2; no firm D call. This CDR3 is 15 amino acids long. Germline CDR1 SGHRS, CDR2 YFSETQ. Trimming stripped 7 bases from V and 4 bases from J, with 17 bases between. The CDR3 DNA is TGCGCCAGCTGGGCCGGAAGCGAGATCACCGGGGAGCTGTTTTTT. It translates to CASWAGSEITGELFF. The full variable domain, completed using reference TRBV5-1 and TRBJ2-2, is KAGVTQTPRYLIKTRGQQVTLSCSPISGHRSVSWYQQTPGQGLQFLFEYFSETQRNKGNFPGRFSGRQFSNSRSEMNVSTLELGDSALYLCASWAGSEITGELFFGEGSRLTVL.

Concerning this clonotype itself: Lacking the conserved final phenylalanine or tryptophan, this CDR3 likely reflects a read error. The J gene is TRBJ2-7, the V gene TRBV5-5; 8 nucleotides line up with TRBD1. Germline lookup yields CDR1 SGHKS and CDR2 YYEKEE (reference sequence). J was trimmed by 3 bases and V by 2 bases; bases with no gene match: 10. The CDR3 loop spans 16 amino acids. The CDR3 DNA follows: TGTGCCAGCAGCTTCTTTGGGACAGGCATACTCTACGAGCAGTACTTG. Translation gives CASSFFGTGILYEQYL.

The chain has TRBV5-4 and TRBJ2-5; D not certain. CDR1 and CDR2 from the germline V gene are SGHNT and YYREEE (reference sequence). Trimming cost V 4 bases and J 3 bases, with 13 bases left between them. The CDR3 totals 14 residues. CDR3 sequence (DNA): TGTGCCAGCAGCCTCACCTCTACTGAAGAGACCCAGTACTTC. Its translation is CASSLTSTEETQYF. The full variable domain, in which reference TRBV5-4 and TRBJ2-5 provide the parts outside the CDR3, is ETGVTQSPTHLIKTRGQQVTLRCSSQSGHNTVSWYQQALGQGPQFIFQYYREEENGRGNFPPRFSGLQFPNYSSELNVNALELDDSALYLCASSLTSTEETQYFGPGTRLLVL.

In the case of this clonotype: One end of the junction does not line up with germline, which may come from a read error. The rearrangement joins TRBV18 to TRBJ2-1; weak D call: TRBD2 (6 bases). In germline, CDR1 is KGHSH, CDR2 LQKENI. This CDR3 region has 12 residues. This CDR3 is CAISPDYDEQFF. CDR3 bases: TGTGCCATCTCACCGGACTACGATGAGCAGTTCTTC.

In regard to this clonotype: This is likely a read error, given that the CDR3 carries no conserved phenylalanine or tryptophan at its end. This sequence joins TRBV11-1 and TRBJ2-4; 13 nucleotides match TRBD2. V lost 7 bases, J lost 6 bases, and 12 bases stayed unmatched. The CDR3 sequence is 17 residues long. Germline V gene lookup returns CDR1 SGHAT and CDR2 FQDESV (reference sequence). This CDR3 reads CASTSPGTSGTRNIQYL. The DNA for the CDR3 is TGTGCCAGCACCTCTCCCGGGACTAGCGGGACCAGAAACATTCAGTACTTA.

This chain connects TRBV11-3 to TRBJ2-1; D gene ambiguous. The CDR3 sequence is 14 residues long. Germline assignment: CDR1 SGHNT and CDR2 YENEEA. The ends were cut back, 1 base at V and 6 bases at J, with 10 bases in the middle. Written as DNA, the CDR3 is TGTGCCAGCAGCTTAGGGGTCAATATCAATGAGCAGTTCTTC. Translation: CASSLGVNINEQFF.

Turning to this clonotype: One end of the junction is discordant with germline, which a read error may explain. This chain joins TRBV6-1 and TRBJ1-2; 7 bases line up with TRBD1. CDR3 length equals 13 residues. Germline V gene sequence: CDR1 MNHNS, CDR2 SASEGT. CDR3 region: CASSKGQSYGYTF. The CDR3 nucleotides are TGTGCCAGCAGTAAGGGACAGTCATATGGTTACACCTTC.

There are a few counts of this clonotype. With a much larger clone just one base away, this may be a read error. V and J are TRBV24-1 and TRBJ2-5; a weak D match, TRBD2 (5 bases). From germline, CDR1 is KGHDR and CDR2 SFDVKD. The CDR3 is 16 amino acids. Here the CDR3 reads CTTSASKVRVQETQYF. The CDR3, as DNA: TGTACCACCAGTGCATCAAAGGTGCGGGTACAAGAGACCCAGTACTTC.

This sequence joins TRBV11-2 and TRBJ2-5; tentatively, D is TRBD2 (5 bases). The germline gives CDR1 SGHAT, CDR2 FQNNGV. V was trimmed by 6 bases and J by 14 bases, leaving 28 bases between them. The CDR3 loop spans 15 amino acids. Written as DNA, the CDR3 is TGTGCCAGCAGTCGTTGGACTGGTCTCACGGAGATCCATTACTTC. Amino acids: CASSRWTGLTEIHYF.